This TCR beta chain derives from a study of blood T cell repertoires in COVID-19. V gave up 6 bases and J gave up 6 bases, with 18 bases separating them. CDR1 is SGHDN, CDR2 FVKESK, per germline. The CDR3 runs 14 residues. Original processing notes: Using reference gene primer amplification, nucleated cell counts were estimated. TCRdb's table, derived via immunoSEQ multiplex PCR, lists solely in-frame clones and lacks some. Clonal size and the V and J genes are those of that table, whereas D and trimming came from the DNA. Counted here are some 200,000 clones, about nine tenths occurring once; the ten biggest clones make up 5.9%.

Material: peripheral blood. This rearrangement joins TRBV14 to TRBJ2-7; D remains ambiguous. The receptor comes from a man older than 75 with acute or convalescent COVID-19. CDR3 sequence reads: CASSPSRVSREQYF. The CDR3 DNA reads as TGTGCCAGCAGTCCAAGCCGAGTGTCGCGCGAGCAGTACTTC.